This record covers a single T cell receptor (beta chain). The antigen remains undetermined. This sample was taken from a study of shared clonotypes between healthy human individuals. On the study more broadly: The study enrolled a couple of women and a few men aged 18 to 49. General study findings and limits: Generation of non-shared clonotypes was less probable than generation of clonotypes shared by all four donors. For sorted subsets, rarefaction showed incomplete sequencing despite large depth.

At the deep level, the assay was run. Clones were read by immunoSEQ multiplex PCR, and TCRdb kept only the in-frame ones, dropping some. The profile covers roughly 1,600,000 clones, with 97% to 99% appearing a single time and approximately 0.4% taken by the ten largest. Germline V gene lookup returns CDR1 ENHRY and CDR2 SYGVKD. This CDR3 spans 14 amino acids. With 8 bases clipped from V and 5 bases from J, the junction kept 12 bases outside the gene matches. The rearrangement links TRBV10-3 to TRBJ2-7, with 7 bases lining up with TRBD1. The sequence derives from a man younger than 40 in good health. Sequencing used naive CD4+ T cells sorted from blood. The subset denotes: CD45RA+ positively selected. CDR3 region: CAIRPTGDGHEQYF. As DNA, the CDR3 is TGTGCCATCCGACCAACAGGGGATGGCCACGAGCAGTACTTC.